The entry below gives a single T cell receptor beta chain sequence along with its context. Libraries were prepared by immunoSEQ multiplex PCR; TCRdb keeps only in-frame clonotypes and omits some of them. The data show around 70,000 clones, 90% to 95% seen once. From germline, CDR1 is MDHEN and CDR2 SYDVKM. V gave up 6 bases and J gave up 5 bases; unmatched junction bases: 7. CDR3 size: 13 residues. This specimen belongs to a study of technical replicates of blood from several donors. The sample comprised T cells isolated from PBMCs. V and J are TRBV28 and TRBJ2-7; 7 nucleotides align to TRBD1. The source is a human donor in good health. The CDR3: CASSPQDRDEQYF. CDR3 sequence (DNA): TGTGCCAGCAGCCCCCAAGACAGGGACGAGCAGTACTTC.